This passage covers 12 T cell receptor beta chains from one sample sequenced in a study of blood T cell repertoires in COVID-19 (dated by TCRdb to about 2020). The library relied on the immunoSEQ multiplex PCR assay. As stored in TCRdb, this immuneACCESS dataset retains in-frame rearrangements with V and J assigned. A fraction of the clones does not appear; measured against another copy, unresolved V genes explain less than half of the discrepancy, and the remainder lacks a known reason. This sample comprises roughly 130,000 clones, less than 90% of them detected only once. The ten largest clones add up to around 4.2% of the sample. Sample: PBMCs or T cells enriched from blood (not recorded which). The receptors stem from a woman aged 25 to 39 who had recovered from COVID-19.

The V gene is TRBV10-3, the J gene TRBJ1-5; the match to TRBD1 covers 9 bases. The CDR3 consists of 14 residues. Germline values: CDR1 ENHRY, CDR2 SYGVKD. The V segment lost 6 bases and the J segment 2 bases; nucleotides outside the gene matches: 2. In DNA, the CDR3 is TGTGCCATCAGCCGACAGGGGGGCAATCAGCCCCAGCATTTT. It codes for CAISRQGGNQPQHF.

The rearrangement uses TRBV7-9 and TRBJ2-3; TRBD1 matches 10 bases. Germline V lookup: CDR1 SEHNR, CDR2 FQNEAQ (reference sequence). The J segment lost 3 bases and the V segment lost 1 base, leaving 13 bases of the junction unmatched. The CDR3 sequence is 19 residues long. The CDR3 bases are TGTGCCAGCAGCTTAGGCCACACCGGGACAGGGGTTAAGACAGATACGCAGTATTTT. Translated, it gives CASSLGHTGTGVKTDTQYF.

The chain's CDR3 is CAWSVQGAEQYF. For the CDR3, the DNA is TGTGCCTGGAGTGTACAGGGGGCTGAGCAGTACTTC. The rearrangement joins TRBV30 to TRBJ2-7; 9 bases line up with TRBD1. The germline V gene has CDR1 GTSNPN and CDR2 SVGIG (reference sequence). This CDR3 comprises 12 residues. V lost 0 bases to trimming and J lost 7 bases; unmatched junction nucleotides: 1.

This sequence joins TRBV3-1 (or the pseudogene TRBV3-2) and TRBJ2-1, with 8 bases lining up with TRBD2. The CDR3 spans 15 residues. The J segment lost 7 bases and the V segment lost 3 bases, leaving 8 bases of the junction unmatched. The germline V gene encodes CDR1 LGHDT and CDR2 YNNKEL (reference sequence). The CDR3 spells CASSHSGRGGNEQFF. CDR3 nucleotides: TGTGCCAGCAGCCACAGCGGGAGAGGGGGGAATGAGCAGTTCTTC.

The sample holds a few counts of this clone. The chain couples TRBV19 to TRBJ2-1; the match to TRBD2 covers 8 bases. The J segment lost 2 bases and the V segment lost 0 bases, leaving 9 bases of the junction unmatched. The length of the CDR3 is 18 residues. Germline V lookup: CDR1 LNHDA, CDR2 SQIVND (reference sequence). The CDR3 sequence is CASSIDLGGRIPYNEQFF. The CDR3 DNA reads TGTGCCAGTAGTATAGATCTGGGCGGGAGGATCCCCTACAATGAGCAGTTCTTC.

V is TRBV4-1 and J is TRBJ2-7; TRBD2 matches at 7 bases. Germline V gene data show CDR1 as MGHRA and CDR2 as YSYEKL. V was pared by 4 bases and J by 3 bases, with 12 bases of the junction left unmatched. CDR3 size: 16 residues. CDR3 sequence reads: CASSRGNSGIFYEQYF. In DNA form, the CDR3 reads TGCGCCAGCAGCCGGGGAAACAGCGGGATCTTCTACGAGCAGTACTTC.

This clone was seen a few times. V and J are TRBV4-3 and TRBJ2-5; D is ambiguous. CDR1 is LGHNA, CDR2 YSLEER, per germline. The CDR3 extends over 15 amino acids. V gave up 0 bases and J gave up 2 bases, with 10 bases separating them. The CDR3 DNA sequence: TGCGCCAGCAGCCAAGAGGCCTCACCGCAAGAGACCCAGTACTTC. The encoded protein is CASSQEASPQETQYF.

This clone was seen a handful of times. The J gene is TRBJ1-1, the V gene TRBV28, with D unresolved. The CDR3 length is 15 residues. V lost 6 bases and J 1 base, leaving 15 bases between the germline ends. Germline V lookup: CDR1 MDHEN, CDR2 SYDVKM. CDR3 sequence (DNA): TGTGCCAGCAGCATAGCCTCTTTGGGGAACACTGAAGCTTTCTTT. Its protein product is CASSIASLGNTEAFF.

This chain uses TRBV5-1 with TRBJ2-1; D may be TRBD2 (7 bases). Trimming stripped 0 bases from V and 9 bases from J, with 10 bases between. Germline values: CDR1 SGHRS, CDR2 YFSETQ. This CDR3 spans 13 amino acids. In DNA form, the CDR3 reads TGCGCCAGCAGCTTGGGGGGGGGCGCTGAGCAGTTCTTC. It translates to CASSLGGGAEQFF. Full variable domain (outside the CDR3, taken from reference TRBV5-1 and TRBJ2-1): KAGVTQTPRYLIKTRGQQVTLSCSPISGHRSVSWYQQTPGQGLQFLFEYFSETQRNKGNFPGRFSGRQFSNSRSEMNVSTLELGDSALYLCASSLGGGAEQFFGPGTRLTVL.

The V and J genes are TRBV7-9 and TRBJ2-1; 7 bases are a match to TRBD1. This CDR3 region has 16 residues. The ends lost 5 bases at V and 10 bases at J; junction bases unmatched: 17. Germline CDR1 SEHNR, CDR2 FQNEAQ (reference sequence). CDR3 residues: CASSPQDRPGQREQFF. In nucleotides, the CDR3 is TGTGCCAGCAGCCCGCAAGACCGACCGGGACAGCGAGAGCAGTTCTTC.

The rearrangement links TRBV30 to TRBJ2-1, with TRBD2 matching 11 bases. The V and J ends lost 3 bases and 3 bases, in that order; junction bases with no gene match: 7. The CDR3 loop spans 16 amino acids. Germline V lookup: CDR1 GTSNPN, CDR2 SVGIG (reference sequence). The CDR3 spells CAWSLPTSGNYNEQFF. DNA of the CDR3: TGTGCCTGGAGCCTCCCGACTAGCGGGAACTACAATGAGCAGTTCTTC. Full variable domain (rest looked up from reference TRBV30 and TRBJ2-1): SQTIHQWPATLVQPVGSPLSLECTVEGTSNPNLYWYRQAAGRGLQLLFYSVGIGQISSEVPQNLSASRPQDRQFILSSKKLLLSDSGFYLCAWSLPTSGNYNEQFFGPGTRLTVL.

V is TRBV4-1 and J is TRBJ2-3, with a weak D call TRBD2 (6 bases). The CDR3 loop spans 16 amino acids. Germline V gives CDR1 MGHRA, CDR2 YSYEKL. V lost 2 bases and J lost 7, with 19 bases in between. The CDR3 spells CASSQPTRQAGNTQYF. CDR3 nucleotides: TGCGCCAGCAGCCAACCGACTAGACAAGCCGGGAATACGCAGTATTTT.